The 32 T cell receptor beta chains reported below all come from one sample, sequenced in a study of cytomegalovirus exposure and HLA in healthy donors. Primers included in the PCR were 60 Vbeta and 13 Jbeta primers. Measured with immunoSEQ multiplex PCR; TCRdb has only the in-frame clones, and not every one. The sample lists 70,000 to 90,000 clones, about 81% occurring once. Sequenced: PBMCs. The origin of the receptors is a man aged 60 to 69 in good health and CMV-seronegative.

Concerning this clone: A junction end diverges from the germline sequence, so it may reflect a read error. This chain links TRBV7-9 with TRBJ1-2; D is unresolved. Germline V CDR1 and CDR2: SEHNR, FQNEAQ (reference sequence). This CDR3 comprises 13 residues. DNA of the CDR3: TGTTCCAGCAGCCTTAGAGGGTCGGGAGGCTACACCTTC. This sequence encodes CSSSLRGSGGYTF.

The chain has TRBV6-1 and TRBJ2-1; no reliable D call. V lost 5 bases to trimming and J lost 0 bases, with 8 bases between them. The CDR3 consists of 14 residues. From germline, CDR1 is MNHNS and CDR2 SASEGT. CDR3 nucleotides: TGTGCCAGCAGTCCCTCGAGCTCCTACAATGAGCAGTTCTTC. Translation: CASSPSSSYNEQFF.

V usage is TRBV5-6 and J usage is TRBJ2-3; TRBD2 might be the D (6 bases). Germline loops: CDR1 SGHDT, CDR2 YYEEEE. The CDR3 is made up of 16 amino acids. Trimming left V 2 bases short and J 1 base short, with 14 bases between. CDR3 sequence reads: CASSFNLGGGTDTQYF. In DNA form, the CDR3 reads TGTGCCAGCAGCTTTAATCTAGGAGGGGGCACAGATACGCAGTATTTT. Complete variable domain (other parts from reference TRBV5-6 and TRBJ2-3): DAGVTQSPTHLIKTRGQQVTLRCSPKSGHDTVSWYQQALGQGPQFIFQYYEEEERQRGNFPDRFSGHQFPNYSSELNVNALLLGDSALYLCASSFNLGGGTDTQYFGPGTRLTVL.

V is TRBV7-9 and J is TRBJ1-2; 7 nucleotides agree with TRBD1. J lost 3 bases, V lost 2 bases, and 0 bases had no gene match. Germline CDR1 reads SEHNR; CDR2 reads FQNEAQ (reference sequence). This CDR3 spans 13 amino acids. In DNA form, the CDR3 reads TGTGCCAGCAGCTTAACAGGGGACTATGGCTACACCTTC. Residues: CASSLTGDYGYTF.

V usage is TRBV11-2 and J usage is TRBJ1-6, with 9 bases aligning to TRBD1. The CDR3 is made up of 18 amino acids. Germline V lookup: CDR1 SGHAT, CDR2 FQNNGV. The V gene end was trimmed by 1 base and the J gene end by 6 bases; junction bases not matched to a gene: 10. CDR3 protein: CASSLGGQGWGINSPLHF. CDR3 in DNA: TGTGCCAGCAGCTTAGGGGGACAGGGCTGGGGTATTAATTCACCCCTCCACTTT.

This clone has only a few counts. This may be a read error: a much more frequent sequence differs by one nucleotide. The CDR3 loop reads CASSDRENTEAFF. CDR3 DNA sequence: TGTGCCAGCAGTGACCGGGAGAACACTGAAGCTTTCTTT. The chain recombines TRBV6-5 with TRBJ1-1; D is ambiguous. V shed 5 bases and J shed 1 base, with 8 bases lying between them. Looked up from germline, CDR1 is MNHEY and CDR2 is SVGAGI. The CDR3 spans 13 residues.

The sample holds one count of this clone. This chain joins TRBV6-6 and TRBJ2-1; D is possibly TRBD1 (6 bases). The CDR3 runs to 16 residues. V lost 8 bases, J lost 12 bases, and 29 bases lay in between. Germline V gives CDR1 MNHNY, CDR2 SVGAGI (reference sequence). Here the CDR3 reads CASGPPDSSTRVGQFF. The CDR3 DNA sequence: TGTGCCAGCGGGCCCCCGGACAGTTCAACAAGGGTTGGGCAGTTCTTC.

This rearrangement joins TRBV27 to TRBJ1-2; the match to TRBD1 covers 8 bases. The V and J ends lost 0 bases and 0 bases, in that order; junction bases with no gene match: 3. Germline-derived CDR1 and CDR2 are MNHEY and SMNVEV (reference sequence). The CDR3 totals 16 residues. The CDR3: CASSLSRTGTNYGYTF. The CDR3 DNA is TGTGCCAGCAGTTTATCCAGGACAGGGACTAACTATGGCTACACCTTC.

This clone was seen just once. The V and J genes are TRBV18 and TRBJ2-1, with 9 positions matching TRBD2. Germline V gives CDR1 KGHSH, CDR2 LQKENI. V was pared by 6 bases and J by 0 bases, with 12 bases of the junction left unmatched. The CDR3 has 18 residues. The CDR3 sequence is CASSPVERGDLSYNEQFF. DNA for the CDR3: TGTGCCAGCTCTCCCGTGGAGCGGGGGGATCTCTCCTACAATGAGCAGTTCTTC.

CDR3 coding DNA: TGTGCCAGCAGCGTGGGCGCTGCCCCCTACGAGCAGTACTTC. This sequence encodes CASSVGAAPYEQYF. This chain joins TRBV9 and TRBJ2-5; D not resolved. The closer fit of TRBJ2-7 to the DNA end suggests the J call may be wrong. CDR1 and CDR2 from the germline V gene are SGDLS and YYNGEE. The CDR3 is 14 residues long.

The rearrangement joins TRBV7-9 to TRBJ1-3; D perhaps matches TRBD1 (5 bases). Trimming removed 8 bases at V and 4 bases at J, with 18 bases between. CDR3 length: 15 residues. The germline gives CDR1 SEHNR, CDR2 FQNEAQ (reference sequence). This CDR3 reads CASGRDSETGNTIYF. CDR3 sequence (DNA): TGTGCCAGCGGCAGGGACTCGGAGACAGGAAACACCATATATTTT.

This CDR3 is CASSIRIPGGGYTF. The CDR3 nucleotides are TGTGCCAGTAGTATTAGGATCCCGGGGGGCGGCTACACCTTC. J is TRBJ1-2 and V is TRBV19; weak D call: TRBD1 (6 bases). The CDR3 loop spans 14 amino acids. V lost 3 bases to trimming and J lost 8 bases, with 16 bases between them. Germline-derived CDR1 and CDR2 are LNHDA and SQIVND (reference sequence).

The rearrangement links TRBV11-2 to TRBJ1-4; 10 bases align to TRBD1. V was clipped by 5 bases and J by 10 bases; unmatched bases: 4. This CDR3 has 13 amino acids. Germline lookup yields CDR1 SGHAT and CDR2 FQNNGV. This CDR3 reads CASSQDRGGKLFF. Written as DNA, the CDR3 is TGTGCCAGCAGCCAGGACAGGGGGGGAAAACTGTTTTTT. Full variable domain (outside the CDR3, taken from reference TRBV11-2 and TRBJ1-4): EAGVAQSPRYKIIEKRQSVAFWCNPISGHATLYWYQQILGQGPKLLIQFQNNGVVDDSQLPKDRFSAERLKGVDSTLKIQPAKLEDSAVYLCASSQDRGGKLFFGSGTQLSVL.

V usage is TRBV7-8 and J usage is TRBJ2-2; a weak D match, TRBD1 (6 bases). Germline V lookup: CDR1 SGHVS, CDR2 FQNEAQ. The CDR3 totals 15 residues. Trimming stripped 5 bases from V and 6 bases from J, with 16 bases between. CDR3 DNA sequence: TGTGCCAGCAGCCTCGACAGGCGAGGAGCCGGGGAGCTGTTTTTT. Translating it yields CASSLDRRGAGELFF.

This clone was observed a handful of times. The V call is TRBV5-5, the J call TRBJ1-1; D gene unclear. The CDR3 runs 13 residues. Germline V gene sequence: CDR1 SGHKS, CDR2 YYEKEE (reference sequence). V was cut by 4 bases and J by 7 bases, with 14 bases left in between. This CDR3 is CASSPPSSGEAFF. The CDR3 coding sequence is TGTGCCAGCAGCCCCCCGTCTTCCGGTGAAGCTTTCTTT. Drawing the rest from reference TRBV5-5 and TRBJ1-1, the complete variable domain is DAGVTQSPTHLIKTRGQQVTLRCSPISGHKSVSWYQQVLGQGPQFIFQYYEKEERGRGNFPDRFSARQFPNYSSELNVNALLLGDSALYLCASSPPSSGEAFFGQGTRLTVV.

This chain uses TRBV13 with TRBJ2-2; 15 bases are a match to TRBD2. The CDR3 sequence is 18 residues long. CDR1 is PRHDT and CDR2 is FYEKMQ in the germline V gene (reference sequence). V lost 4 bases to trimming and J lost 4 bases; unmatched junction nucleotides: 7. CDR3 DNA: TGTGCCAGCAGCTCCGGACTAGCGGGGGGGCCCGGCACCGGGGAGCTGTTTTTT. This encodes CASSSGLAGGPGTGELFF.

This rearrangement joins TRBV9 to TRBJ1-5, with D uncertain. V was cut by 0 bases and J by 6 bases, with 10 bases left in between. The germline V gene encodes CDR1 SGDLS and CDR2 YYNGEE. This CDR3 is built from 14 residues. Written as DNA, the CDR3 is TGTGCCAGCAGCGTAGAGAGCTGGGCTCAGCCCCAGCATTTT. Translating gives CASSVESWAQPQHF.

This clone has a single count. The chain carries TRBV15 and TRBJ1-6, with a possible D match to TRBD1 (5 bases). Between the trimmed V and J ends, which lost 9 bases and 3 bases, there was a span of 12 bases. This CDR3 is 14 amino acids long. The germline V gene has CDR1 LNHNV and CDR2 YYDKDF (reference sequence). The CDR3 bases are TGTGCCACTGCGCAGGGCCTCTATAATTCACCCCTCCACTTT. It is translated as CATAQGLYNSPLHF. Combining the CDR3 with reference TRBV15 and TRBJ1-6 gives the whole variable domain DAMVIQNPRYQVTQFGKPVTLSCSQTLNHNVMYWYQQKSSQAPKLLFHYYDKDFNNEADTPDNFQSRRPNTSFCFLDIRSPGLGDTAMYLCATAQGLYNSPLHFGNGTRLTVT.

There are a few counts of this clone. The chain links TRBV5-1 to TRBJ2-1, with TRBD1 as a possible D gene (6 bases). Germline values: CDR1 SGHRS, CDR2 YFSETQ. The CDR3 is 12 residues long. V was cut by 4 bases and J by 8 bases, with 10 bases left in between. The CDR3 protein is CASSPYRDEQFF. The CDR3 region has the DNA TGCGCCAGCAGCCCATACAGGGATGAGCAGTTCTTC.

Note on this clone: The sample contains more than one DNA sequence encoding this CDR3. The rearrangement joins TRBV19 to TRBJ1-3; a weak D match, TRBD1 (6 bases). CDR1 and CDR2 (germline): LNHDA, SQIVND (reference sequence). The length of the CDR3 is 15 residues. With 7 bases removed from V and 2 bases from J, the gap between germline ends came to 15 bases. CDR3 amino acids: CASKPQGNTGNTIYF. The CDR3, as DNA: TGTGCCAGTAAGCCACAGGGAAATACTGGAAACACCATATATTTT.

The gene calls are TRBV19 and TRBJ2-7; a weak D match, TRBD2 (6 bases). This CDR3 spans 14 amino acids. CDR1 is LNHDA, CDR2 SQIVND, per germline (reference sequence). V shed 1 base and J shed 1 base, with 8 bases lying between them. The CDR3 region is CASSIARGSYEQYF. The CDR3 DNA sequence: TGTGCCAGTAGTATAGCCCGGGGGTCCTACGAGCAGTACTTC. Looking up the rest from reference TRBV19 and TRBJ2-7 gives the full variable domain: DGGITQSPKYLFRKEGQNVTLSCEQNLNHDAMYWYRQDPGQGLRLIYYSQIVNDFQKGDIAEGYSVSREKKESFPLTVTSAQKNPTAFYLCASSIARGSYEQYFGPGTRLTVT.

V is TRBV5-8 and J is TRBJ2-7; TRBD1 agrees at 8 bases. CDR1 and CDR2 from the germline V gene are SGHTS and YDEGEE. V was clipped by 2 bases and J by 3 bases; unmatched bases: 10. This CDR3 has 16 amino acids. CDR3 in amino acids: CASSFGTGGSSYEQYF. Here the CDR3 DNA reads TGTGCCAGCAGCTTCGGCACAGGGGGTTCAAGCTACGAGCAGTACTTC.

Concerning this clone itself: A read error may account for a junction end that differs from germline. The V call is TRBV7-9, the J call TRBJ1-1; 8 bases agree with TRBD1. CDR1 and CDR2 from the germline V gene are SEHNR and FQNEAQ (reference sequence). The CDR3 sequence is 15 residues long. The CDR3 is CSSTRPQGGDTEAFF. For the CDR3, the DNA is TGTTCCAGCACCCGACCACAGGGGGGGGACACTGAAGCTTTCTTT.

This chain links TRBV4-2 with TRBJ2-1, with TRBD2 matching over 9 bases. V was pared by 4 bases and J by 6 bases, with 13 bases of the junction left unmatched. Germline V gene lookup returns CDR1 LGHNA and CDR2 YNFKEQ. This CDR3 is built from 17 residues. The CDR3 protein is CASSPRGGAGGRNEQFF. The CDR3 coding sequence is TGTGCCAGCAGCCCGAGGGGAGGAGCGGGGGGCCGCAATGAGCAGTTCTTC.

The V gene is TRBV5-1, the J gene TRBJ2-3; 15 nucleotides agree with TRBD2. The germline CDR1 and CDR2 sequences are SGHRS and YFSETQ. Germline trimming cut 5 bases from V and 6 bases from J; bases unmatched to any gene: 4. The CDR3 runs to 15 residues. The DNA for the CDR3 is TGCGCCAGCAGGGGACTAGCGGGGGGATCGGATACGCAGTATTTT. Translating gives CASRGLAGGSDTQYF.

The gene calls are TRBV7-8 and TRBJ2-7, with unresolved D. Germline-derived CDR1 and CDR2 are SGHVS and FQNEAQ. Trimming stripped 1 base from V and 3 bases from J, with 7 bases between. This CDR3 has 13 residues. Here the CDR3 DNA reads TGTGCCAGCAGCTTAGGTCCAGACTACGAGCAGTACTTC. Its protein is CASSLGPDYEQYF.

The rearrangement joins TRBV7-9 to TRBJ2-2; 7 bases are shared with TRBD1. Germline CDR1 reads SEHNR; CDR2 reads FQNEAQ (reference sequence). The CDR3 is 18 residues long. J gave up 1 base and V 5 bases, and 13 bases lay outside the gene matches. Here the CDR3 reads CASSARNWDSENTGELFF. CDR3 bases: TGTGCCAGCAGCGCACGCAACTGGGACAGTGAGAACACCGGGGAGCTGTTTTTT.

In nucleotides, the CDR3 is TGCGCCAGCAGTGAGAGGTCCTTGGCCGGAGGCACAGATACGCAGTATTTT. Translating it yields CASSERSLAGGTDTQYF. The chain employs TRBV10-2 and TRBJ2-3; D is unresolved. V was trimmed by 2 bases and J by 1 base, leaving 16 bases between them. Germline CDR1 is WSHSY and CDR2 is SAAADI. The CDR3 is 17 residues long.

The chain uses TRBV9 and TRBJ1-2; D perhaps matches TRBD1 (5 bases). This CDR3 spans 13 amino acids. Germline CDR1 is SGDLS and CDR2 is YYNGEE. Trimming took off 3 bases at V and 8 bases at J, with 14 bases between the two ends. CDR3 loop: CASSAEAGNGYTF. The CDR3, as DNA: TGTGCCAGCAGCGCAGAAGCAGGGAACGGCTACACCTTC.

This clone was detected only a few times. The rearrangement joins TRBV6-5 to TRBJ1-4, with D possibly being TRBD1 (6 bases). V lost 4 bases to trimming and J lost 8 bases, with 14 bases between them. The CDR3 spans 14 residues. Germline CDR1 MNHEY, CDR2 SVGAGI. This chain's CDR3 is CASSSHRVGEKLFF. The CDR3 bases are TGTGCCAGCAGTTCCCACAGGGTGGGAGAAAAACTGTTTTTT.

The V and J genes are TRBV5-1 and TRBJ1-1, with 12 bases aligning to TRBD1. This CDR3 contains 16 residues. The germline gives CDR1 SGHRS, CDR2 YFSETQ. Germline trimming cut 4 bases from V and 7 bases from J; bases unmatched to any gene: 11. The CDR3 is CASSRGTGGLANEAFF. The CDR3 DNA reads as TGCGCCAGCAGCCGCGGGACAGGGGGCTTGGCGAATGAAGCTTTCTTT.

This chain joins TRBV5-1 and TRBJ2-3, with 8 bases matching TRBD2. CDR3 length equals 14 residues. The trim removed 4 bases at V and 6 bases at J, leaving 7 bases unmatched. Germline values: CDR1 SGHRS, CDR2 YFSETQ. CDR3 sequence: CASSPGGALDTQYF. In nucleotides, the CDR3 is TGCGCCAGCAGCCCCGGGGGGGCGCTGGATACGCAGTATTTT.